These T cell receptor beta chains were read from a single sample in a study of blood T cell repertoires in COVID-19. Profiled with immunoSEQ multiplex PCR; TCRdb holds only in-frame clones, not every one. The top ten hold 20% to 25% of the sample, which has approximately 40,000 clones, about nine tenths seen once. Sequencing input: peripheral blood. The receptors stem from a man aged 55 to 70 with acute or convalescent COVID-19. CDR3s include the opening cysteine and the closing phenylalanine or tryptophan. D genes are given only for firm matches. Not all rows give a size; the values are once, few, many and, for expanded clones, a class.

j_gene	v_gene	abundance	d_gene	CDR3nt	CDR3aa
TRBJ2-2	TRBV5-4	NA	TRBD2	TGTGCCAGCAGCCCCAGGGATCCCGGGAGGTTCAACACCGGGGAGCTGTTTTTT	CASSPRDPGRFNTGELFF
TRBJ1-1	TRBV5-6	once	TRBD1	TGTGCCAGCAGCCATCCCTACAGGGGCCTCACTGAAGCTTTCTTT	CASSHPYRGLTEAFF
TRBJ2-3	TRBV4-1	NA	TRBD1	TGCGCCAGCAGCCAAGATCAGGACAGGGGAGGCACAGATACGCAGTATTTT	CASSQDQDRGGTDTQYF
TRBJ1-1	TRBV7-8	NA	NA	TGTGCCAGCAGCTTAGCCCTCACAGAGAACACTGAAGCTTTCTTT	CASSLALTENTEAFF
TRBJ2-7	TRBV18	once	NA	TGTGCCAGCTCACAATCGGGGGACGGCGAGCAGTACTTC	CASSQSGDGEQYF
TRBJ2-5	TRBV7-6	NA	NA	TGTGCCAGCAGCCCCAAAGCGGGCCAAGAGACCCAGTACTTC	CASSPKAGQETQYF
TRBJ1-1	TRBV9	NA	NA	TGTGCCAGCAGCGTAGGAGAAGCTAGTAATCTTGAAGCTTTCTTT	CASSVGEASNLEAFF
TRBJ1-3	TRBV11-3	NA	TRBD1	TGTGCCAGCAGTAGGGGGCCTGGAAACACCATATATTTT	CASSRGPGNTIYF
TRBJ2-5	TRBV14	NA	NA	TGTGCCAGCAGCCAAGATCACGGGTTCCAAGAGACCCAGTACTTC	CASSQDHGFQETQYF
TRBJ2-3	TRBV19	NA	TRBD1	TGTGCCAGTAGTATAGCGGACAGGGCCGGAGATACGCAGTATTTT	CASSIADRAGDTQYF
TRBJ2-7	TRBV2	NA	TRBD1	TGTGCCAGCAGTTGGGGACAGACGAGCTACGAGCAGTACTTC	CASSWGQTSYEQYF
TRBJ2-7	TRBV28	NA	TRBD2	TGTGCCAGCACCGCAGCGGGAACCTACGAGCAGTACTTC	CASTAAGTYEQYF
TRBJ2-1	TRBV25-1	few	TRBD1	TGTGCCAGCAGCGATACCGTAGGGACAGGGGGCGTTGAGCAGTTCTTC	CASSDTVGTGGVEQFF
TRBJ2-6	TRBV11-3	few	TRBD1	TGTGCCAGCAGCCCGCACAGGGGGTCCGCTGGGTCTGGGGCCAACGTCCTGACTTTC	CASSPHRGSAGSGANVLTF
TRBJ1-3	TRBV11-2	NA	TRBD1	TGTGCCAGCAGCCCCCGGACGACAGGGGGCGCGGAGGGAAACACCATATATTTT	CASSPRTTGGAEGNTIYF
TRBJ2-1	TRBV7-8	NA	TRBD2	TGTGCCAGCAGCTTAGGCCAGGCGGGAGGCCCTCCCCACAATGAGCAGTTCTTC	CASSLGQAGGPPHNEQFF
TRBJ1-5	TRBV5-1	NA	TRBD1	TGCGCCAGCAGCTTGGCGACAGGGTATGGTCAGCCCCAGCATTTT	CASSLATGYGQPQHF
TRBJ1-4	TRBV5-6	NA	TRBD1	TGTGCCAGCAGCCTATCGGACAGGGTAACTAATGAAAAACTGTTTTTT	CASSLSDRVTNEKLFF
TRBJ2-7	TRBV4-1	NA	TRBD1	TGCGCCAGCAGCCATACCGGGACAGGGGTCGAGCAGTACTTC	CASSHTGTGVEQYF
TRBJ2-3	TRBV6-5	once	TRBD1	TGTGCCAGCAGTACCGGGACAGGTGGGACAGATACGCAGTATTTT	CASSTGTGGTDTQYF
TRBJ2-1	TRBV29-1	NA	NA	TGCAGCGTTGACAGGGGTCGGGATGAGCAGTTCTTC	CSVDRGRDEQFF
TRBJ2-7	TRBV19	NA	TRBD2	TGTGCCAGTAGTATAGCTGGAGCGGGAGTTCCCTACGAGCAGTACTTC	CASSIAGAGVPYEQYF
TRBJ2-2	TRBV7-2	NA	NA	TGTGCCAGCAGCATAGACTACTCCGGGGAGCTGTTTTTT	CASSIDYSGELFF
TRBJ2-1	TRBV10-3	NA	TRBD2	TGTGCCATCGCCCGGACTAGCTCGAACAATGAGCAGTTCTTC	CAIARTSSNNEQFF
TRBJ1-6	TRBV3-1/TRBV3-2	NA	NA	TGTGCCAGCAGCCATCGGGGCTCCTATAATTCACCCCTCCACTTT	CASSHRGSYNSPLHF
TRBJ1-1	TRBV2	NA	NA	TGTGCCAGCAGGGGGCAAAGGAACACTGAAGCTTTCTTT	CASRGQRNTEAFF
TRBJ1-1	TRBV15	NA	NA	TGTGCCACGCGGGACCCCATGAGGTACACTGAAGCTTTCTTT	CATRDPMRYTEAFF
TRBJ2-1	TRBV14	NA	TRBD2	TGTGCCAGCAGCCAAGACTCCGGGACTAGCGGGAGGATTGAGCAGTTCTTC	CASSQDSGTSGRIEQFF
TRBJ2-1	TRBV6-5	once	NA	TGTGCCACAGGGGTATCTCATGAGCAGTTCTTC	CATGVSHEQFF
TRBJ2-5	TRBV11-3	NA	NA	TGTGCCAGCAGCACGGGACTTCGCCAAGAGACCCAGTACTTC	CASSTGLRQETQYF
TRBJ2-1	TRBV5-4	NA	NA	TGTGCCAGCAGCTTGCGACGGGTCAGCTCCTACAATGAGCAGTTCTTC	CASSLRRVSSYNEQFF
TRBJ2-5	TRBV7-2	NA	NA	TGTGCCAGCAGCTTAGGGCAGGGGGAGACCCAGTACTTC	CASSLGQGETQYF
TRBJ1-4	TRBV3-1/TRBV3-2	NA	NA	TGTGCCAGCAGCCAACGGGGTGATAACGAAAAACTGTTTTTT	CASSQRGDNEKLFF
TRBJ2-7	TRBV19	NA	TRBD2	TGTGCCAGTGGGACTAGCGGGAGCTACGAGCAGTACTTC	CASGTSGSYEQYF
TRBJ2-7	TRBV5-5	NA	TRBD1	TGTGCCAGCAGCTTGGGGACAGGGAGAGAGCGCGAGCAGTACTTC	CASSLGTGREREQYF
TRBJ2-7	TRBV2	NA	NA	TGTGCCAGCAGTGCGCTGGCAGGGAATAGCGAGCAGTACTTC	CASSALAGNSEQYF
TRBJ1-2	TRBV5-1	NA	TRBD1	TGCGCCAGCAGCTTGGCGCAGGGGGGCTATGGCTACACCTTC	CASSLAQGGYGYTF
TRBJ2-2	TRBV2	NA	NA	TGTGCCAGCAGTAGGACCGGAAGGGGGAGCACCGGGGAGCTGTTTTTT	CASSRTGRGSTGELFF
TRBJ1-6	TRBV27	NA	TRBD1	TGTGCCAGCAGTTTCTCCAAAAGGACAGGGAGCTCCTATAATTCACCCCTCCACTTT	CASSFSKRTGSSYNSPLHF
TRBJ2-5	TRBV9	NA	TRBD2	TGTGCCAGCTCGGAGGGAGGGGTGAAAGAGACCCAGTACTTC	CASSEGGVKETQYF
TRBJ2-1	TRBV29-1	NA	TRBD1	TGCAGCGTTACCACAGGGACAGGGGCTGAGCAGTTCTTC	CSVTTGTGAEQFF
TRBJ2-2	TRBV11-3	NA	TRBD2	TGTGCCAGCAGCTTATTTTTGGGACTAGCGGGAGTTACGGGGGAGCTGTTTTTT	CASSLFLGLAGVTGELFF